The sequence of this TCR beta chain was determined in a study of OX40 agonist ivuxolimab in advanced cancers. Some clones are missing from TCRdb's copy, which holds only in-frame ones; the method was immunoSEQ multiplex PCR. The table lists some 100,000 clones, around 90% of them singletons, with around 0.86% in the top ten. Researchers took blood at baseline, on cycle 4 day 1, and on cycle 7 day 1. Regarding the study as a whole: Some of the lowest clonal expansion was seen in partial responders at 0.1-3.0 mg/kg. In CD8+ T cells, expanded clones were on average more numerous than in CD4+. At doses 0.1 to 3.0 mg/kg, CD4+ and CD8+ clones expanded.

In its sample, this clone was seen a few times. The antigen is unknown. Sequences were derived from CD4+ or CD8+ T cells sorted from blood, sampled in a trial of the OX40 agonist ivuxolimab. The origin of this receptor is an adult with an advanced solid tumor such as melanoma, head and neck, liver or kidney cancer.

The CDR3 loop reads CASSIYRQEAFF. As DNA, the CDR3 is TGTGCCAGTAGTATCTACCGGCAGGAAGCTTTCTTT. The genes are TRBV19 and TRBJ1-1; D call uncertain. Trimming removed 3 bases at V and 8 bases at J, with 10 bases between. Germline CDR1 LNHDA, CDR2 SQIVND (reference sequence). This CDR3 is 12 amino acids long.